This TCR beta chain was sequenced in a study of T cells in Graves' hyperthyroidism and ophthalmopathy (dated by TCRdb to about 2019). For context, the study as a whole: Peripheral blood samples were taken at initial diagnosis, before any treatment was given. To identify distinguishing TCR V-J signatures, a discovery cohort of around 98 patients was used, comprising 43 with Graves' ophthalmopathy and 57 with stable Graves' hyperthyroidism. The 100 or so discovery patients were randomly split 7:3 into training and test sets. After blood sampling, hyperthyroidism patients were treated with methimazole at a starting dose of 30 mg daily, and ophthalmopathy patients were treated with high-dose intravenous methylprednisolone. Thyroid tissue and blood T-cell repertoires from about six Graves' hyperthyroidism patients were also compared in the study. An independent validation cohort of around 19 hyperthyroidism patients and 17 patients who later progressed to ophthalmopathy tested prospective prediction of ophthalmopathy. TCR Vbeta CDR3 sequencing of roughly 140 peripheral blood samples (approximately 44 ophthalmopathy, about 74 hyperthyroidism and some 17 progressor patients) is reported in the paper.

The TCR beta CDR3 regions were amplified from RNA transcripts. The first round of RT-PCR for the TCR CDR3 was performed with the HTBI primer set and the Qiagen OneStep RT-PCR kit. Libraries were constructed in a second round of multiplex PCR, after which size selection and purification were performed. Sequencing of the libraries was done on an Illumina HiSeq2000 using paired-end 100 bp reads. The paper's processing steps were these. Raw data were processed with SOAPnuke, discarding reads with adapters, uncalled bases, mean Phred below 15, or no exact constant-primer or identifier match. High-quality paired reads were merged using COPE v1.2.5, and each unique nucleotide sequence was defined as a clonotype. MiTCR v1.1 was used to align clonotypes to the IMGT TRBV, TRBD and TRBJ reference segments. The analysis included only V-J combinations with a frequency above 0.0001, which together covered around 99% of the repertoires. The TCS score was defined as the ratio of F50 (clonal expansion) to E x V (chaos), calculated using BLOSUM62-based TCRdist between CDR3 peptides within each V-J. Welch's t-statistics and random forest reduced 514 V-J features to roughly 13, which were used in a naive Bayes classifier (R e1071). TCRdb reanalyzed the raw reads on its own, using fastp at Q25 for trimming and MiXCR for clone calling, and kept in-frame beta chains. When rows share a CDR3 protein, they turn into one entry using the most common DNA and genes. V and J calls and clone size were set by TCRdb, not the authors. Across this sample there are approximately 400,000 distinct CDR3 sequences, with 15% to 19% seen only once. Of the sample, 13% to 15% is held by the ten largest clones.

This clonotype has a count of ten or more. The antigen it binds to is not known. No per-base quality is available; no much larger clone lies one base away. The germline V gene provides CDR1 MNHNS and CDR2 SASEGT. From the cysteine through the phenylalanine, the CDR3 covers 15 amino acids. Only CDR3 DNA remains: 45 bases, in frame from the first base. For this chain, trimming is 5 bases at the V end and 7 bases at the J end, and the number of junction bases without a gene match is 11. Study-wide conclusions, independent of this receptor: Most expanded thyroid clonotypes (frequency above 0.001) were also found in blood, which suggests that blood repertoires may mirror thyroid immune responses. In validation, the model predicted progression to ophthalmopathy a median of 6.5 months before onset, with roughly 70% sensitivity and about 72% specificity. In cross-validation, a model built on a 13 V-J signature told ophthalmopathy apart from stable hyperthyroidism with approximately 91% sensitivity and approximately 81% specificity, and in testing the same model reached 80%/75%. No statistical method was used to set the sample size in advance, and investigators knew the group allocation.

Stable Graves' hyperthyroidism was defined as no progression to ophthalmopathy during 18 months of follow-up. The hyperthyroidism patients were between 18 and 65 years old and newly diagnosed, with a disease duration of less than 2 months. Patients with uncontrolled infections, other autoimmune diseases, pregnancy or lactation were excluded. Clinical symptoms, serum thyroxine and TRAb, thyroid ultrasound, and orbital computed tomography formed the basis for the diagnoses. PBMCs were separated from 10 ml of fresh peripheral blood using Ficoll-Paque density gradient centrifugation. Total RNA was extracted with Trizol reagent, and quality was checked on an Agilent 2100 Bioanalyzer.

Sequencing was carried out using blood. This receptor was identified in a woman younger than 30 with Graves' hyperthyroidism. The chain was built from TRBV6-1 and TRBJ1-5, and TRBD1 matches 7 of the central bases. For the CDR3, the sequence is CASSPSPGGYQPQHF. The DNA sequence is TGTGCCAGCAGTCCGAGCCCAGGGGGTTACCAGCCCCAGCATTTT.